This T cell receptor beta chain is drawn from a study of T cells after yellow fever vaccination. TCR cDNA was made by 5'RACE template switching, adding a universal primer site and UMIs. TCRdb used MiXCR to reprocess the 5' RACE reads, holding one entry per CDR3 protein. The table lists about 340,000 distinct CDR3 sequences, around 13% of them singletons. Study results and caveats: Contaminating bulk clonotypes could be abundant in FACS-sorted repertoires.

Trimming cost V 5 bases and J 6 bases; bases outside gene matches: 9. This CDR3 has 14 amino acids. The sample holds a few counts of this clonotype. The target antigen is unknown. Sequencing used CD4+ T cells sorted from PBMCs, obtained 15 days after the yellow fever booster vaccination. The sequence was obtained from a man aged 18 to 35 who received the YFV17D yellow fever vaccine. The chain couples TRBV12-3 or TRBV12-4 to TRBJ1-1, with 7 nucleotides matching TRBD1. The CDR3 here is CASSQRTGGSEAFF. Here the CDR3 DNA reads TGTGCCAGCAGTCAGAGGACAGGTGGCTCTGAAGCTTTCTTT.